The 21 T cell receptor beta chains below all came from one sample that was sequenced in a study of monozygotic twins with inflammatory bowel disease. After re-calling the 5' RACE reads, TCRdb lists one entry per CDR3 protein, DNA absent. This repertoire includes approximately 380,000 distinct CDR3 sequences. Sequencing was done on a sample of blood. The receptors here all came from a human donor with ulcerative colitis or Crohn's disease, or a healthy co-twin of an affected twin (not recorded which).

The rearrangement links TRBV7-3 to TRBJ1-2; TCRdb picks TRBD1, but there is no DNA to check that call. Germline V gene lookup returns CDR1 SGHTA and CDR2 FQGTGA. CDR3 length equals 14 residues. CDR3 sequence: CASSLSGTGRGYTF.

CDR3: CASNAIPGQAFSDYGYTF. The V call is TRBV11-1, the J call TRBJ1-2; TCRdb's D call, TRBD1, is unchecked because there is no DNA. The CDR3 loop spans 18 amino acids. CDR1 and CDR2 (germline): SGHAT, FQDESV (reference sequence). Full variable domain (missing parts from reference TRBV11-1 and TRBJ1-2): EAEVAQSPRYKITEKSQAVAFWCDPISGHATLYWYRQILGQGPELLVQFQDESVVDDSQLPKDRFSAERLKGVDSTLKIQPAELGDSAMYLCASNAIPGQAFSDYGYTFGSGTRLTVV.

V usage is TRBV6-1 and J usage is TRBJ2-1; there is no DNA to check the TCRdb D call of TRBD2. This CDR3 has 15 residues. Germline V lookup: CDR1 MNHNS, CDR2 SASEGT. CDR3 in amino acids: CASSRLSGGLGEQFF.

The chain uses TRBV12-3 or TRBV12-4 and TRBJ2-7; lacking DNA, the TRBD2 call made by TCRdb goes unchecked. There are 14 residues in the CDR3. The CDR3: CASTSRTNSYEQYF.

The rearrangement links TRBV3-1 to TRBJ1-5; the TCRdb call, TRBD1, lacks DNA for checking. The germline CDR1 and CDR2 sequences are LGHDT and YNNKEL (reference sequence). This CDR3 has 15 residues. The CDR3 loop reads CASSQGPTGNQPQHF.

This chain connects TRBV20-1 to TRBJ2-7; TCRdb picks TRBD1, but there is no DNA to check that call. CDR1 is DFQATT, CDR2 SNEGSKA, per germline (reference sequence). The CDR3 extends over 14 amino acids. This CDR3 reads CSAPTGFGFGEQYF.

V is TRBV9 and J is TRBJ2-7. Germline V CDR1 and CDR2: SGDLS, YYNGEE. This CDR3 comprises 14 residues. The CDR3 protein is CASSVGVPVYEQYF.

The chain has TRBV12-3 or TRBV12-4 and TRBJ1-4. This CDR3 is built from 13 residues. This chain's CDR3 is CASSRTEEKKLFF.

This rearrangement joins TRBV7-9 to TRBJ1-1; TCRdb outputs TRBD1, but without DNA this stays unchecked. This CDR3 has 17 amino acids. CDR1 and CDR2 from the germline V gene are SEHNR and FQNEAQ (reference sequence). The CDR3 sequence is CASSLSLVLTGGTEAFF.

The CDR3 loop is CASRQLAGTGGYGYTF. The chain carries TRBV5-4 and TRBJ1-2; TCRdb selects TRBD1, and the lack of DNA leaves this call unchecked. The germline CDR1 and CDR2 sequences are SGHNT and YYREEE (reference sequence). The CDR3 totals 16 residues.

This chain joins TRBV12-3 or TRBV12-4 and TRBJ2-1. The CDR3 has 14 amino acids. This chain's CDR3 is CASTQRSSYNEQFF.

The rearrangement links TRBV18 to TRBJ2-7; TCRdb indicates TRBD1, and absent DNA this call remains unverified. Germline CDR1 reads KGHSH; CDR2 reads LQKENI. The CDR3 is 16 residues long. This chain's CDR3 is CASSPPNRSPSHEQYF.

The rearrangement joins TRBV9 to TRBJ2-3; TCRdb indicates TRBD2, and absent DNA this call remains unverified. CDR3 length: 21 residues. Looked up from germline, CDR1 is SGDLS and CDR2 is YYNGEE. This CDR3 is CASSVEGAWGTSGGMKDTQYF.

The chain joins TRBV6-6 to TRBJ2-3; there is no DNA to check the TCRdb D call of TRBD2. CDR3 size: 14 residues. Germline assignment: CDR1 MNHNY and CDR2 SVGAGI (reference sequence). The CDR3 is CASSGGAGEDTQYF.

The V call is TRBV6-5, the J call TRBJ1-6; TCRdb gives TRBD1 as the D gene, but with no DNA this cannot be confirmed. Germline V gene data show CDR1 as MNHEY and CDR2 as SVGAGI. The CDR3 contains 15 residues. The CDR3 here is CASSYSTGDYSPLHF.

V usage is TRBV28 and J usage is TRBJ2-1; absent DNA, TCRdb's TRBD2 call cannot be checked. Germline CDR1 MDHEN, CDR2 SYDVKM. The CDR3 runs to 11 residues. CDR3 sequence reads: CASTSGLEQFF.

The chain employs TRBV29-1 and TRBJ2-6. The CDR3 runs to 17 residues. CDR1 and CDR2 from the germline V gene are SQVTM and ANQGSEA. The CDR3 sequence: CSVEVPNIPSGANVLTF.

V gene TRBV6-2 or TRBV6-3 combines with J gene TRBJ2-3; TCRdb's D call, TRBD1, is unchecked because there is no DNA. CDR1 and CDR2 from the germline V gene are MNHEY and SVGEGT. The CDR3 has 14 amino acids. The CDR3 region is CASRDPRQTDTQYF.

This chain joins TRBV11-2 and TRBJ2-3; TCRdb picks TRBD1, but there is no DNA to check that call. Germline V CDR1 and CDR2: SGHAT, FQNNGV. CDR3 length: 12 amino acids. The CDR3: CASSVRGDTQYF.

The chain carries TRBV5-4 and TRBJ1-6. The CDR3 extends over 15 amino acids. Germline CDR1 and CDR2: SGHNT and YYREEE (reference sequence). CDR3 protein: CASSLGGNTESPLHF.

The chain uses TRBV7-3 and TRBJ2-5; the TCRdb call, TRBD2, lacks DNA for checking. The CDR3 loop spans 14 amino acids. The germline V gene has CDR1 SGHTA and CDR2 FQGTGA. CDR3 sequence reads: CASRPGTSAETQYF.